This T cell receptor beta chain originates from a study of T-cell reconstitution after alpha-beta-depleted transplantation in children. Study-wide results and limits: Reportedly, roughly two months post-transplant, alpha-beta T cells arose from several hundred expanded graft clones.

Details on this clonotype: Its antigen is not known.

Construction of the TCRbeta library involved unique molecular identifiers. TCRdb recomputed calls from the PCR reads with MiXCR, one row per CDR3 protein. The sample shows hundreds of thousands of distinct CDR3 sequences, roughly 13% of them seen only once. The CDR3 covers 15 residues. Trimming shortened V by 5 bases and J by 3 bases, and 15 bases separated the two germline ends. From germline, CDR1 is LGHNA and CDR2 YSLEER. The source is a male patient aged 5 to 17 who had a stem cell transplant for acute myeloid leukemia, so the T cells may come from the graft donor. Source: PBMCs, mostly from graft donor cells, taken 360 days after TCRalphabeta/CD19-depleted stem cell transplant. The gene calls are TRBV4-3 and TRBJ2-3; no firm D call. Here the CDR3 DNA reads TGCGCCAGCAGCTACAGCCTTTTGGCGACAGATACGCAGTATTTT. Protein product: CASSYSLLATDTQYF.